The T cell receptor beta chain described here comes from a study of T-cell memory formation after mild COVID-19. A single record per CDR3 protein comes from TCRdb applying MiXCR to the 5' RACE reads. Of about 340,000 distinct CDR3 sequences in the sample, 15% to 20% were seen once. The CDR3 is made up of 11 amino acids. The V segment lost 8 bases and the J segment 3 bases; nucleotides outside the gene matches: 3. Germline V gives CDR1 DFQATT, CDR2 SNEGSKA (reference sequence). The V gene is TRBV20-1, the J gene TRBJ1-1; 7 bases fit TRBD1. This TCR was sampled from a young man who had mild COVID-19 (a few samples of this study predate the infection). Cell type and time point are not known. Sequenced input: PBMCs or a T cell subset sorted from them (not recorded which). The CDR3 is CSLQGYTEAFF. CDR3 nucleotide sequence: TGCAGTTTACAGGGGTACACTGAAGCTTTCTTT.